A single sample is the source of the 29 T cell receptor beta chains below, sequenced in a study of blood T cell repertoires in COVID-19. Only in-frame clones appear in the TCRdb table, and some are missing; sequencing was by immunoSEQ multiplex PCR. The sample has some 150,000 clones, roughly 90% seen once; the top ten hold approximately 3%. Sequencing was done on a sample of peripheral blood. Receptor source: a man between 60 and 75 years old with acute or convalescent COVID-19.

This clone has a single count. This sequence joins TRBV19 and TRBJ1-1, with a weak D call TRBD1 (5 bases). CDR3 length: 13 amino acids. Trimming pared 3 bases from V and 6 bases from J, leaving 11 bases between. From germline, CDR1 is LNHDA and CDR2 SQIVND (reference sequence). CDR3 coding DNA: TGTGCCAGTAGTATCCCAGGGATGTCTGAAGCTTTCTTT. This codes for CASSIPGMSEAFF.

The chain employs TRBV6-2 or TRBV6-3 and TRBJ1-5; D gene ambiguous. CDR1 MNHEY and CDR2 SVGEGT come from the germline V gene. V dropped 3 bases and J dropped 6 bases, with 9 bases sitting between them. The CDR3 totals 13 residues. The CDR3 loop reads CASSYAEVQPQHF. For the CDR3, the DNA is TGTGCCAGCAGTTATGCGGAGGTTCAGCCCCAGCATTTT.

The chain recombines TRBV3-1 (or the pseudogene TRBV3-2) with TRBJ2-6, with D perhaps matching TRBD2 (5 bases). Trimming left V 2 bases short and J 1 base short, with 21 bases between. The CDR3 extends over 20 amino acids. The germline CDR1 and CDR2 sequences are LGHDT and YNNKEL (reference sequence). CDR3 bases: TGTGCCAGCAGCCAATCACGAGCCGAGGGTCGGGGATCTGGGGCCAACGTCCTGACTTTC. This codes for CASSQSRAEGRGSGANVLTF.

This clone was recorded only once. This chain links TRBV6-5 with TRBJ1-5; TRBD1 aligns across 10 bases. With V trimmed by 6 bases and J by 4 bases, 0 bases remained unmatched. Germline CDR1 MNHEY, CDR2 SVGAGI. CDR3 length equals 13 residues. The CDR3 reads CASRGQGNQPQHF. The CDR3 nucleotides read TGTGCCAGCAGGGGACAGGGGAATCAGCCCCAGCATTTT.

The chain carries TRBV7-2 and TRBJ1-1; possibly TRBD1 for D (5 bases). V was clipped by 3 bases and J by 4 bases, with 12 bases between them. Per the germline V gene, CDR1 is SGHTA and CDR2 is FQGNSA. The CDR3 runs 14 residues. CDR3 residues: CASSLGREGTEAFF. In DNA, the CDR3 is TGTGCCAGCAGCTTGGGCAGGGAGGGCACTGAAGCTTTCTTT.

This chain joins TRBV18 and TRBJ1-1, with D possibly being TRBD1 (6 bases). Per germline, CDR1 KGHSH and CDR2 LQKENI. V shed 3 bases and J shed 3 bases, with 20 bases lying between them. The CDR3 is 17 amino acids. The CDR3 is CASSPGLGGPRDTEAFF. CDR3 in DNA: TGTGCCAGCTCACCGGGCCTTGGGGGCCCACGGGACACTGAAGCTTTCTTT.

V gene TRBV6-6 combines with J gene TRBJ1-3, with 7 bases lining up with TRBD1. Per the germline V gene, CDR1 is MNHNY and CDR2 is SVGAGI (reference sequence). The V and J ends lost 5 bases and 0 bases, in that order; junction bases with no gene match: 7. This CDR3 has 16 amino acids. The CDR3 bases are TGTGCCAGCAGTCTCCAGGGGGTCACCTCTGGAAACACCATATATTTT. It specifies CASSLQGVTSGNTIYF.

The rearrangement links TRBV4-1 to TRBJ2-1; 7 bases are shared with TRBD2. CDR1 MGHRA and CDR2 YSYEKL come from the germline V gene. CDR3 length: 16 amino acids. V shed 2 bases and J 3 bases; nucleotides not matched to a gene: 7. The DNA for the CDR3 is TGCGCCAGCAGCCAACTTGGGGGGGGGATCTACAATGAGCAGTTCTTC. This encodes CASSQLGGGIYNEQFF.

This chain connects TRBV6-5 to TRBJ1-1; D is ambiguous. Germline V gene sequence: CDR1 MNHEY, CDR2 SVGAGI. The CDR3 has 15 residues. The germline V and J ends were trimmed by 6 bases and 2 bases, with 16 bases remaining between them. The CDR3 is CASRFTPGINTEAFF. The CDR3 nucleotides are TGTGCCAGCAGATTTACTCCGGGGATAAACACTGAAGCTTTCTTT.

This chain uses TRBV21-1 with TRBJ2-3; the table names TRBD1, a call not compared with the DNA. TRBV21-1 is termed a pseudogene. CDR3 length equals 18 residues. The CDR3 loop reads CASSKRGVQGAPGDTQYF. The CDR3 nucleotides are TGTGCCAGCAGCAAAAGAGGAGTACAGGGGGCGCCGGGAGATACGCAGTATTTT.

The chain links TRBV18 to TRBJ2-2; tentative D call: TRBD2 (5 bases). CDR3 size: 16 residues. Germline lookup yields CDR1 KGHSH and CDR2 LQKENI. Trimming took 2 bases from V and 6 from J, leaving 16 bases between them. Here the CDR3 DNA reads TGTGCCAGCTCACCAACTAGTCGTTTCGGGTCCGGGGAGCTGTTTTTT. This codes for CASSPTSRFGSGELFF.

This sequence joins TRBV19 and TRBJ1-2, with D uncertain. Germline CDR1 is LNHDA and CDR2 is SQIVND (reference sequence). This CDR3 has 14 residues. V was pared by 6 bases and J by 0 bases, with 11 bases between. CDR3 nucleotides: TGTGCCAGTAGCAGACCGGGAGCTAACTATGGCTACACCTTC. It is translated as CASSRPGANYGYTF.

V usage is TRBV2 and J usage is TRBJ2-1; D is possibly TRBD1 (5 bases). Germline CDR1 reads SNHLY; CDR2 reads FYNNEI. Trimming took 8 bases from V and 7 from J, leaving 12 bases between them. This CDR3 has 12 residues. The CDR3 DNA reads TGTGCCAGCGTCAGGGAAAGGAATGAGCAGTTCTTC. Translation gives CASVRERNEQFF.

In its sample, this clone was seen once. J is TRBJ1-4 and V is TRBV11-2, with 9 bases that match TRBD1. Germline trimming cut 3 bases from V and 3 bases from J; bases unmatched to any gene: 5. This CDR3 comprises 16 residues. Germline CDR1 and CDR2: SGHAT and FQNNGV. CDR3 nucleotides: TGTGCCAGCAGCTTGGGACAGGGAGTGTCTAATGAAAAACTGTTTTTT. Translated, it gives CASSLGQGVSNEKLFF.

This chain connects TRBV7-3 to TRBJ2-3; TRBD1 might be the D (5 bases). The CDR3 runs 15 residues. The ends were cut back, 4 bases at V and 3 bases at J, with 14 bases in the middle. The V gene's germline CDR1 is SGHTA and CDR2 FQGTGA. As DNA, the CDR3 is TGTGCCAGCAGCTCCAGGGCCTCAGCAACAGATACGCAGTATTTT. Its translation is CASSSRASATDTQYF.

V and J are TRBV10-3 and TRBJ2-7; TRBD2 might be the D (7 bases). This CDR3 comprises 15 residues. Germline CDR1 ENHRY, CDR2 SYGVKD. Trimming cost V 3 bases and J 0 bases, with 12 bases left between them. CDR3 amino acids: CAISDSGGASYEQYF. The CDR3 DNA follows: TGTGCCATCAGTGACTCGGGGGGCGCCTCCTACGAGCAGTACTTC.

The chain links TRBV24-1 to TRBJ1-2, with 10 bases identical to TRBD1. Germline trimming cut 3 bases from V and 2 bases from J; bases unmatched to any gene: 5. The CDR3 contains 16 residues. Germline CDR1 reads KGHDR; CDR2 reads SFDVKD. This chain's CDR3 is CATSDPGTGDNYGYTF. The CDR3 DNA sequence: TGTGCCACCAGTGATCCCGGGACAGGGGACAACTATGGCTACACCTTC.

This chain links TRBV10-2 with TRBJ2-3; 11 bases map to TRBD2. The CDR3 covers 17 residues. The germline V gene has CDR1 WSHSY and CDR2 SAAADI. The ends lost 5 bases at V and 4 bases at J; junction bases unmatched: 11. Here the CDR3 DNA reads TGCGCCAGCAGTCGAAGGTGGGGTAGCGGGGGGGCAGATACGCAGTATTTT. Residues: CASSRRWGSGGADTQYF.

CDR3 residues: CASTLRQGAYEQYF. CDR3 nucleotide sequence: TGTGCCAGCACCCTGAGACAGGGGGCTTACGAGCAGTACTTC. The rearrangement joins TRBV7-2 to TRBJ2-7, with 10 bases lining up with TRBD1. Germline CDR1 is SGHTA and CDR2 is FQGNSA. This CDR3 has 14 residues. V lost 7 bases to trimming and J lost 4 bases; unmatched junction nucleotides: 7.

The J gene is TRBJ2-7, the V gene TRBV19, with 8 bases that match TRBD1. Germline CDR1 is LNHDA and CDR2 is SQIVND (reference sequence). Trimming removed 5 bases from V and 3 bases from J; junction bases left unmatched: 3. The CDR3 spans 13 residues. CDR3 nucleotide sequence: TGTGCCAGTAGTCCCGGGACAGGCTACGAGCAGTACTTC. Translated: CASSPGTGYEQYF. The whole variable domain, filled in from reference TRBV19 and TRBJ2-7, reads DGGITQSPKYLFRKEGQNVTLSCEQNLNHDAMYWYRQDPGQGLRLIYYSQIVNDFQKGDIAEGYSVSREKKESFPLTVTSAQKNPTAFYLCASSPGTGYEQYFGPGTRLTVT.

The chain uses TRBV3-1 (or the pseudogene TRBV3-2) and TRBJ1-1, with 9 bases lining up with TRBD1. Germline V gives CDR1 LGHDT, CDR2 YNNKEL (reference sequence). The trim removed 3 bases at V and 8 bases at J, leaving 4 bases unmatched. The CDR3 consists of 13 residues. CDR3 sequence: CASSQGQGREAFF. The CDR3 DNA is TGTGCCAGCAGCCAGGGACAGGGTCGGGAAGCTTTCTTT.

V and J are TRBV19 and TRBJ2-7; 9 bases are a match to TRBD1. This CDR3 spans 13 amino acids. V lost 4 bases, J lost 5 bases, and 3 bases stayed unmatched. CDR1 and CDR2 from the germline V gene are LNHDA and SQIVND (reference sequence). The CDR3, as DNA: TGTGCCAGTAGTAACAGGGGGCGCGACGAGCAGTACTTC. Its translation is CASSNRGRDEQYF.

This clone was found a few times. J is TRBJ2-7 and V is TRBV25-1; 7 bases are a match to TRBD1. Germline CDR1 and CDR2: MGHDK and SYGVNS. J gave up 2 bases and V 4 bases, and 11 bases lay outside the gene matches. The CDR3 consists of 16 residues. The CDR3 bases are TGTGCCAGCAGTGCGGGGATAGGGGACAGAGCCTACGAGCAGTACTTC. Protein: CASSAGIGDRAYEQYF.

The chain couples TRBV25-1 to TRBJ2-5; tentative D call: TRBD2 (6 bases). There are 15 residues in the CDR3. V was trimmed by 3 bases and J by 0 bases, leaving 11 bases between them. The germline V gene encodes CDR1 MGHDK and CDR2 SYGVNS. DNA for the CDR3: TGTGCCAGCAGTGACTCGGGGGTCCACCAAGAGACCCAGTACTTC. Translating gives CASSDSGVHQETQYF.

The chain recombines TRBV11-2 with TRBJ1-2; D might be TRBD1 (5 bases). Germline-derived CDR1 and CDR2 are SGHAT and FQNNGV. Deletions cut 1 base from V and 6 bases from J, with 15 bases between. The length of the CDR3 is 15 residues. The CDR3: CASSLAGGTGDGYTF. CDR3 DNA: TGTGCCAGCAGCTTAGCGGGCGGTACAGGCGATGGCTACACCTTC.

The chain has TRBV7-9 and TRBJ1-2, with D perhaps TRBD1 (5 bases). CDR1 is SEHNR and CDR2 is FQNEAQ in the germline V gene (reference sequence). The CDR3 contains 14 residues. Trimming pared 6 bases from V and 1 base from J, leaving 12 bases between. The CDR3 nucleotides are TGTGCCAGCAGAGACCCCGGGGGTAACTATGGCTACACCTTC. Translating it yields CASRDPGGNYGYTF.

The V call is TRBV6-5, the J call TRBJ1-1, with D unclear. The CDR3 is made up of 13 amino acids. Germline CDR1 reads MNHEY; CDR2 reads SVGAGI. Trimming removed 8 bases from V and 0 bases from J, with 10 bases in between. The CDR3 spells CASWATVNTEAFF. The CDR3 DNA follows: TGTGCCAGCTGGGCGACGGTGAACACTGAAGCTTTCTTT.

The chain has TRBV12-5 and TRBJ2-1, with D maybe TRBD2 (6 bases). The CDR3 extends over 15 amino acids. Trimming pared 5 bases from V and 6 bases from J, leaving 17 bases between. Germline assignment: CDR1 LGHNT and CDR2 FRNRAP. The CDR3, as DNA: TGTGCTAGTGGTGGGCCTTTGGGGGGTACCAATGAGCAGTTCTTC. Translating it yields CASGGPLGGTNEQFF.

The chain links TRBV19 to TRBJ2-6; 10 positions agree with TRBD1. Germline V lookup: CDR1 LNHDA, CDR2 SQIVND (reference sequence). The CDR3 has 18 residues. With 7 bases clipped from V and 1 base from J, the junction kept 10 bases outside the gene matches. CDR3 region: CASTEPGQGRSGANVLTF. In nucleotides, the CDR3 is TGTGCCAGTACTGAACCGGGACAGGGGCGGTCTGGGGCCAACGTCCTGACTTTC.